A selection of T cell receptor beta chains follows, all from one sample in a study of shared clonotypes between healthy human individuals. Measured with immunoSEQ multiplex PCR; TCRdb has only the in-frame clones, and not every one. The sample lists millions of clones, over 85% occurring once. Sequenced material: naive CD4+ T cells sorted from blood. Receptor source: a man between 18 and 29 years old in good health. Each CDR3 is given with its conserved first and last residue. The order of the fields is clone size, V gene, D gene, J gene, CDR3 DNA, CDR3 protein. D genes are given only for firm matches. Only some rows state a clone size, as once, few, many or a class for expanded clones.

>NA|TRBV6-4|NA|TRBJ2-2
TGTGCCAGCAGTCAACAGGAGAACACCGGGGAGCTGTTTTTT
CASSQQENTGELFF
>NA|TRBV28|TRBD1|TRBJ1-1
TGTGCCAGCACCTTAAACAGGGGGCCGATGAACACTGAAGCTTTCTTT
CASTLNRGPMNTEAFF
>NA|TRBV27|TRBD2|TRBJ2-1
TGTGCCAGCAGTTCACTAGCGGGGTCATACAATGAGCAGTTCTTC
CASSSLAGSYNEQFF
>NA|TRBV18|TRBD1|TRBJ2-5
TGTGCCAGCTCAACCCGGGACAGCCAGCAGACCCAGTACTTC
CASSTRDSQQTQYF
>NA|TRBV6-4|TRBD2|TRBJ2-3
TGTGCCAGCAGTCCTAGCGGGGGGCCCACAGATACGCAGTATTTT
CASSPSGGPTDTQYF
>NA|TRBV5-1|NA|TRBJ1-1
TGCGCCAGCAGCAATATTCTGGGGGCTTACACTGAAGCTTTCTTT
CASSNILGAYTEAFF
>NA|TRBV6-5|TRBD2|TRBJ2-7
TGTGCCAGCAGTTACGCCCTAGCGGGTGCCTACGAGCAGTACTTC
CASSYALAGAYEQYF
>NA|TRBV9|TRBD2|TRBJ2-3
TGTGCCAGCAGCGTAGATGCGGGGGGGCTGAAAGCCAATACGCAGTATTTT
CASSVDAGGLKANTQYF
>NA|TRBV2|NA|TRBJ1-2
TGTGCATCACGGCGGGTTGAGAATGGCTACACCTTC
CASRRVENGYTF
>NA|TRBV28|TRBD1|TRBJ2-5
TGTGCCAGCAGAGTGACAGGGTCCCAAGAGACCCAGTACTTC
CASRVTGSQETQYF
>NA|TRBV6-5|NA|TRBJ1-4
TGTGCCAGCACCCCTGAGGGAGAGAATGAAAAACTGTTTTTT
CASTPEGENEKLFF
>NA|TRBV30|TRBD2|TRBJ2-3
TGTGCCTGGAGCCGACTAGCGTGGGGCACAGATACGCAGTATTTT
CAWSRLAWGTDTQYF
>NA|TRBV7-9|TRBD1|TRBJ2-3
TGTGCCAGCAGACCCCGGGACAGGGGTACAGATACGCAGTATTTT
CASRPRDRGTDTQYF
>NA|TRBV7-8|TRBD1|TRBJ1-5
TGTGCCAGCAGCTTTGGGACAGGGGGCCCGGCCAGCAATCAGCCCCAGCATTTT
CASSFGTGGPASNQPQHF
>NA|TRBV11-2|NA|TRBJ2-7
TGTGCCAGCAGCCCTTATCCGGGATCCTACGAGCAGTACTTC
CASSPYPGSYEQYF
>NA|TRBV5-4|NA|TRBJ2-7
TGTGCCAGCAGCCCGATGAACGGGAATCCCTACGAGCAGTACTTC
CASSPMNGNPYEQYF
>NA|TRBV6-5|TRBD1|TRBJ1-6
TGTGCCAGCAGGGCGACAGGGTCGGACAATTCACCCCTCCACTTT
CASRATGSDNSPLHF
>NA|TRBV7-3|TRBD2|TRBJ2-2
TGTGCCAGCAGCTATAGCGGGGGTTCCTCCACCGGGGAGCTGTTTTTT
CASSYSGGSSTGELFF
>NA|TRBV12-5|TRBD1|TRBJ1-3
TGTGCTAGTGGTTCGGGACAGTCCAGAAACACCATATATTTT
CASGSGQSRNTIYF
>NA|TRBV2|NA|TRBJ1-5
TGTGCCAGCACGCAGGTCAATCAGCCCCAGCATTTT
CASTQVNQPQHF
>once|TRBV11-3|TRBD1|TRBJ1-4
TGTGCCAGCAGCTTAGGGACAGGGGAGAATGAAAAACTGTTTTTT
CASSLGTGENEKLFF
>NA|TRBV19|NA|TRBJ2-1
TGTGCCAGTAGGATGGGCAATGAGCAGTTCTTC
CASRMGNEQFF
>NA|TRBV9|NA|TRBJ1-3
TGTGCCAGCAGCGTAGAGGGTCCAGGGGCGAACTCTGGAAACACCATATATTTT
CASSVEGPGANSGNTIYF
>NA|TRBV7-2|TRBD2|TRBJ2-7
TGTGCCAGCAGCTTACTGCTGGGGGGGTCCTACGAGCAGTACTTC
CASSLLLGGSYEQYF
>NA|TRBV6-5|NA|TRBJ2-7
TGTGCCAGCAGTAGATCAGGCTACGAGCAGTACTTC
CASSRSGYEQYF
>NA|TRBV28|NA|TRBJ2-7
TGTGCCAGCAGTCCGCCTCAGGGCTCTGTCTACGAGCAGTACTTC
CASSPPQGSVYEQYF
>once|TRBV6-5|TRBD2|TRBJ2-2
TGTGCCAGCAGCCAGACTAGCGGGTACACCGGGGAGCTGTTTTTT
CASSQTSGYTGELFF
>NA|TRBV18|NA|TRBJ2-5
TGTGCCAGCTCAAGTATAGCGGCGCAAGAGACCCAGTACTTC
CASSSIAAQETQYF
>few|TRBV30|NA|TRBJ1-5
TGTGCCTGGAGTCAACTCCCACCTTCTTTCCTACGGCGTCAGCCCCAGCATTTT
CAWSQLPPSFLRRQPQHF
>NA|TRBV6-1|TRBD2|TRBJ2-1
TGTGCCAGCAGTGAAGTGGGAGCGGGAGGTGAGCAGTTCTTC
CASSEVGAGGEQFF
>NA|TRBV2|NA|TRBJ2-7
TGTGCCAGCAGTGGAGGAAGGGCTGAAGAGCAGTACTTC
CASSGGRAEEQYF
>NA|TRBV6-5|NA|TRBJ2-2
TGTGCCAGCAGAGGTGCGTTAACCGGGGAGCTGTTTTTT
CASRGALTGELFF
>NA|TRBV5-4|TRBD2|TRBJ2-3
TGTGCCAGCAGCTTACTAGCGGGGACGAGCACAGATACGCAGTATTTT
CASSLLAGTSTDTQYF
>few|TRBV6-5|NA|TRBJ2-2
TGTGCCAGCAGCCGGAACACCGGGGAGCTGTTTTTT
CASSRNTGELFF
>NA|TRBV6-1|NA|TRBJ1-5
TGTGCCAGCAGTGAACAGTCAGGGGGCAATCAGCCCCAGCATTTT
CASSEQSGGNQPQHF
>NA|TRBV5-1|TRBD2|TRBJ2-3
TGCGCCAGCAGCTTGGATATAGCGGGGATCACAGATACGCAGTATTTT
CASSLDIAGITDTQYF
>NA|TRBV28|NA|TRBJ1-5
TGTGCCAGCATTGGTTACAATCAGCCCCAGCATTTT
CASIGYNQPQHF
>NA|TRBV27|NA|TRBJ2-5
TGTGCCAGCAGTTTATCAGGCGAGACCCAGTACTTC
CASSLSGETQYF
>once|TRBV9|TRBD2|TRBJ2-7
TGTGCCAGCAGCGCCCTAGCGGGCTTACCCTACGAGCAGTACTTC
CASSALAGLPYEQYF
>NA|TRBV6-5|NA|TRBJ1-5
TGTGCCAGCAGTTACTCAGGGGAGGCTAATCAGCCCCAGCATTTT
CASSYSGEANQPQHF
>NA|TRBV6-6|NA|TRBJ2-7
TGTGCCAGCAGTTACAGACAGATAACCTACGAGCAGTACTTC
CASSYRQITYEQYF
>NA|TRBV6-5|TRBD2|TRBJ2-5
TGTGCCAGCAACCTAGCGGGAGGCGGAGAGACCCAGTACTTC
CASNLAGGGETQYF
>once|TRBV7-2|NA|TRBJ1-5
TGTGCCAGCAGCCGACAGGGCAATCAGCCCCAGCATTTT
CASSRQGNQPQHF
>NA|TRBV6-5|NA|TRBJ2-6
TGTGCCAGCGGAAGACACAGCTCTGGGGCCAACGTCCTGACTTTC
CASGRHSSGANVLTF
>NA|TRBV18|NA|TRBJ2-1
TGTGCCAGCTCACCTGCGGAGAATCCTACAATTGAGCAGTTCTTC
CASSPAENPTIEQFF
>NA|TRBV10-3|NA|TRBJ2-3
TGTGCCATCAGTGTAGCCGCAGATACGCAGTATTTT
CAISVAADTQYF
>NA|TRBV11-2|NA|TRBJ2-7
TGTGCCAGCCGGGCTAGCAGACACTACGAGCAGTACTTC
CASRASRHYEQYF
>NA|TRBV20-1|NA|TRBJ2-4
TGCAGTGCTAGTGGGTACATTCAGTACTTC
CSASGYIQYF
>NA|TRBV2|NA|TRBJ2-6
TGTGCCAGCCAGAGAGCCACCTCAAACTCTGGGGCCAACGTCCTGACTTTC
CASQRATSNSGANVLTF
>NA|TRBV10-3|NA|TRBJ2-3
TGTGCCATCAGTGAGAACTACCCCTTTAGCACAGATACGCAGTATTTT
CAISENYPFSTDTQYF
>NA|TRBV28|NA|TRBJ1-2
TGTGCCACCGGTCGGCTCTATGGCTACACCTTC
CATGRLYGYTF
>NA|TRBV7-6|TRBD2|TRBJ2-2
TGTGCCAGCAGCTTACTGACTAGCGGAAACACCGGGGAGCTGTTTTTT
CASSLLTSGNTGELFF
>NA|TRBV2|TRBD1|TRBJ1-6
TGTGCCAGCAGCGCCGGGACAGGGAATTCACCCCTCCACTTT
CASSAGTGNSPLHF
>NA|TRBV7-2|NA|TRBJ1-1
TGTGCCAGCAGCACACAGACAGGGAACACTGAAGCTTTCTTT
CASSTQTGNTEAFF
>NA|TRBV11-3|NA|TRBJ2-1
TGTGCCAGCAGCTCAGACGGGGGCGACCAGTTCTTC
CASSSDGGDQFF
>NA|TRBV5-4|TRBD1|TRBJ1-2
TGTGCCAGCAGCCTCGGGACAGGGTCTAACTATGGCTACACCTTC
CASSLGTGSNYGYTF
>NA|TRBV18|TRBD1|TRBJ2-7
TGTGCCAGCTCACAGACCGGGACAGGGGCCACCCTCGAGCAGTACTTC
CASSQTGTGATLEQYF
>NA|TRBV5-6|TRBD2|TRBJ2-5
TGTGCCAGCAGCTTGGATCCTCGGGCAGCGGGAGGTTGGAAGACCCAGTACTTC
CASSLDPRAAGGWKTQYF
>NA|TRBV7-2|NA|TRBJ1-2
TGTGCCAGCAGTTTTAGGAAGGGGGAGAACTATGGCTACACCTTC
CASSFRKGENYGYTF
>NA|TRBV11-2|NA|TRBJ2-1
TGTGCCAGCAGCTTAGACGGTAGGCGAGACATCCGGTTCTTC
CASSLDGRRDIRFF